This TCR beta chain is drawn from a study of cytomegalovirus exposure and HLA in healthy donors. Germline V gene data show CDR1 as SGHTA and CDR2 as FQGNSA. V shed 2 bases and J shed 4 bases, with 11 bases lying between them. CDR3 length equals 15 residues. PCR employed 60 Vbeta and 13 Jbeta primers. Using immunoSEQ multiplex PCR, the repertoire was profiled, and TCRdb retains in-frame clones only, with some absent. Of under 200,000 clones in the sample, approximately 80% were seen once. This TCR was recovered from a woman in her 40s in good health and CMV-seropositive. The chain links TRBV7-2 to TRBJ2-2; possible D gene TRBD1, 6 bases. Specimen: PBMCs. CDR3 sequence (DNA): TGTGCCAGCAGCTTACACAGGGCGGGCACCGGGGAGCTGTTTTTT. It is translated as CASSLHRAGTGELFF.